The 7 T cell receptor beta chains listed next were all sequenced from one sample in a study of blood T cell repertoires in COVID-19. TCRdb's copy holds only in-frame clones and misses some; the assay was immunoSEQ multiplex PCR. This sample carries about 430,000 clones, about 88% of them seen once, and the ten largest clones take approximately 1.3%. Sequenced sample: PBMCs or T cells enriched from blood (not recorded which). The source is a woman aged 18-29 years who had been exposed to COVID-19.

Worth noting for this clone: One end of the junction varies from germline; a read error may be responsible. The chain joins TRBV5-1 to TRBJ1-4; 7 nucleotides align to TRBD1. CDR3 length: 14 amino acids. The germline V gene has CDR1 SGHRS and CDR2 YFSETQ. The CDR3 coding sequence is TGCGCCAGCAGCCCGGGACAGTATAATGAAGAACTGTTTTTT. Residues: CASSPGQYNEELFF.

The V call is TRBV28, the J call TRBJ2-5; 7 bases are a match to TRBD1. V lost 6 bases and J lost 5; bases outside the gene matches: 6. The CDR3 consists of 13 residues. The germline CDR1 and CDR2 sequences are MDHEN and SYDVKM. The CDR3 region is CASRPTGDETQYF. The CDR3, as DNA: TGTGCCAGCAGGCCCACAGGGGATGAGACCCAGTACTTC.

J is TRBJ1-2 and V is TRBV12-3 or TRBV12-4; D gene ambiguous. V gave up 6 bases and J gave up 4 bases, with 12 bases separating them. The length of the CDR3 is 13 residues. CDR3 amino acids: CASSGDGLYGYTF. CDR3 sequence (DNA): TGTGCCAGCAGCGGAGACGGACTCTATGGCTACACCTTC.

This chain connects TRBV5-3 to TRBJ2-1; TRBD2 matches at 7 bases. TRBV5-3 is identified as an open reading frame with a role that is uncertain. The CDR3 runs to 18 residues. Trimming took 6 bases from V and 8 from J; bases not matched to a gene: 23. The CDR3 region has the DNA TGTGCCAGAATGAACCTCGTGAGGTCGCGGGAGCCGGGGGATGAGCAGTTCTTC. Its protein is CARMNLVRSREPGDEQFF.

This rearrangement joins TRBV4-2 to TRBJ2-2; 8 positions match TRBD1. With V trimmed by 1 base and J by 14 bases, 3 bases remained unmatched. Germline V lookup: CDR1 LGHNA, CDR2 YNFKEQ. The CDR3 loop spans 12 amino acids. The CDR3 DNA follows: TGTGCCAGCAGCCAAGGGGCAGGGGGCCTGTTTTTT. It codes for CASSQGAGGLFF.

This clone has just one count. The genes are TRBV12-2 and TRBJ2-5; TRBD1, as called in the table, went unchecked against the DNA. TRBV12-2 is listed as a pseudogene. The CDR3 length is 17 residues. CDR3 sequence reads: CASRLVGLRIQVRTQYF. CDR3 in DNA: TGTGCAAGTCGCTTAGTAGGCCTCCGCATCCAGGTTCGAACCCAGTACTTC.

In its sample, this clone was seen once. V usage is TRBV5-4 and J usage is TRBJ2-7, with 7 bases fitting TRBD2. Germline trimming cut 0 bases from V and 4 bases from J; bases unmatched to any gene: 7. There are 15 residues in the CDR3. Germline V gene sequence: CDR1 SGHNT, CDR2 YYREEE (reference sequence). CDR3 coding DNA: TGTGCCAGCAGCTTGGGTAGCGGGCCGGGGTACGAGCAGTACTTC. Amino acid sequence: CASSLGSGPGYEQYF.